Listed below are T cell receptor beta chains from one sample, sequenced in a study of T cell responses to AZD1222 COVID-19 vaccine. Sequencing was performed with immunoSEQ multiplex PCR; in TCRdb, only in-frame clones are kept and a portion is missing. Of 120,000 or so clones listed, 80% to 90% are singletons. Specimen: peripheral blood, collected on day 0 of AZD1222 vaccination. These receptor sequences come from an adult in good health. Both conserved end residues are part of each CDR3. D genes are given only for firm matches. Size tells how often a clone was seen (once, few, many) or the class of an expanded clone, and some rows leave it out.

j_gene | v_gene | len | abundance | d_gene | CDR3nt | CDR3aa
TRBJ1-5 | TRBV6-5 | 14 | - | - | TGTGCCAGCAAAAGGGAGAATAGCAATCAGCCCCAGCATTTT | CASKRENSNQPQHF
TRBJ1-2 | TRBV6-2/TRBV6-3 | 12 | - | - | TGTGCCAGCAGTTGGGGAACCTATGGCTACACCTTC | CASSWGTYGYTF
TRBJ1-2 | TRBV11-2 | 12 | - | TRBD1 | TGTGCCAGCAGCGGACAGGGGAGAGGCTACACCTTC | CASSGQGRGYTF
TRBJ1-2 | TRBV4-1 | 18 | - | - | TGCGCCAGCAGCCAAGATCCCCTTAATATGGTCGTTAACTATGGCTACACCTTC | CASSQDPLNMVVNYGYTF
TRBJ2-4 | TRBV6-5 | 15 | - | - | TGTGCCAGCAGTTACTTCGAGGGCTGGAGGAACATTCAGTACTTC | CASSYFEGWRNIQYF
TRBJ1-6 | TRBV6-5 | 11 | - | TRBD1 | TGTGCCAGCAGTCTACAGGGGTTCCTCCACTTT | CASSLQGFLHF
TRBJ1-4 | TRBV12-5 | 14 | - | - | TGTGCTAGTGGTTTGGGGGAAACGAGTCAAAAACTGTTTTTT | CASGLGETSQKLFF
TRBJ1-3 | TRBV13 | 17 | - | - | TGTGCCAGCAGCCGGAGCGGGGGCCGAAACTCTGGAAACACCATATATTTT | CASSRSGGRNSGNTIYF
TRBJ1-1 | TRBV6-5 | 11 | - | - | TGTGCCAGCAGTACTTTCCAGGAAGCTTTCTTT | CASSTFQEAFF
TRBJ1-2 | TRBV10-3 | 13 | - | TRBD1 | TGTGCCATCAGTGGGGACAGGGAGGGCGGCTACACCTTC | CAISGDREGGYTF
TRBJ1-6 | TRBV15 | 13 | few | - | TGTGCCACCAGTGGAGGGAGAAATTCACCCCTCCACTTT | CATSGGRNSPLHF
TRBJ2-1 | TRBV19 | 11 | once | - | TGTGCCAGTAGTATAGGTCTCCTCATCATCTTC | CASSIGLLIIF
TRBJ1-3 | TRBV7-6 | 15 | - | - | TGTGCCAGCAGCTTCGGCCAGAGCTCTGGAAACACCATATATTTT | CASSFGQSSGNTIYF
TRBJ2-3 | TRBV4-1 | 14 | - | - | TGCGCCAGCAGCCTCCGGCCACAGGAAGATACGCAGTATTTT | CASSLRPQEDTQYF
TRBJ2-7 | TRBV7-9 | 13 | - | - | TGTGCCAGCAGCCAGGGAGCTTACTACGAGCAGTACTTC | CASSQGAYYEQYF
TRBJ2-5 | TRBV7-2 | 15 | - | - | TGTGCCAGCAGCTTAGACGGACTGCGGCAAGAGACCCAGTACTTC | CASSLDGLRQETQYF
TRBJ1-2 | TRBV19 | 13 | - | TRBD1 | TGTGCCAGTAGTTTCGACAGGGTGCGCGGCTACACCTTC | CASSFDRVRGYTF
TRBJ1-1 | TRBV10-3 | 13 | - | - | TGTGCCATCACCCGACAGAAGGACACTGAAGCTTTCTTT | CAITRQKDTEAFF
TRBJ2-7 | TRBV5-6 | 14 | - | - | TGTGCCAGCAGCAACAGGGTAAGGGCGTGGGAGCAGTACTTC | CASSNRVRAWEQYF
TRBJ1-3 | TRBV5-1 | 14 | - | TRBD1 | TGCGCCAGCAGCTTAACAGGGGCTGGAAACACCATATATTTT | CASSLTGAGNTIYF
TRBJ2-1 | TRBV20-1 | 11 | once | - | TGCAGTGCGGGGCTAGTCGATGAGCAGTTCTTC | CSAGLVDEQFF
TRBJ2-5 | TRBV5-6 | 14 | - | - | TGTGCCAGCAGCTTGGAAAGGTGGAGAGAGACCCAGTACTTC | CASSLERWRETQYF
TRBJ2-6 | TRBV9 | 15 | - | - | TGTGCCAGCAGCCCCCCAGGGGCTGGGGCCAACGTCCTGACTTTC | CASSPPGAGANVLTF
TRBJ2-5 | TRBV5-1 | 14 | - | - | TGCGCCAGCAGCTCCCTGGGGGCTGTGGAGACCCAGTACTTC | CASSSLGAVETQYF
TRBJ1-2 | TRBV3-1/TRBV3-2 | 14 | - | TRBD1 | TGTGCCAGCACCTTACAGGGGGCGAACTATGGCTACACCTTC | CASTLQGANYGYTF
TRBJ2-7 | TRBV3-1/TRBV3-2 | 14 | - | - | TGTGCCAGCAGCCAAGATACGGTTCCGTACGAGCAGTACTTC | CASSQDTVPYEQYF
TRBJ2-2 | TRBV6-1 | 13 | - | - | TGTGCCAGCAGTGAAGGTTTCACCGGGGAGCTGTTTTTT | CASSEGFTGELFF
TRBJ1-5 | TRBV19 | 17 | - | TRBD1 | TGTGCCAGTAGTATCGACCCGACAGGGTATAGCAATCAGCCCCAGCATTTT | CASSIDPTGYSNQPQHF
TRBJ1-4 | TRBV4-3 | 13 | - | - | TGCGCCAGCAGCCAAGCCCGGGACGGCAGACTGTTTTTT | CASSQARDGRLFF
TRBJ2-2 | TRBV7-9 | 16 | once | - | TGTGCCAGCAGTCCTTCGGGGATCTCGAACACCGGGGAGCTGTTTTTT | CASSPSGISNTGELFF
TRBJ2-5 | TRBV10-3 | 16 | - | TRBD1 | TGTGCCATCAGTGAGAGGGGGCTGGTTTATCCAGAGACCCAGTACTTC | CAISERGLVYPETQYF
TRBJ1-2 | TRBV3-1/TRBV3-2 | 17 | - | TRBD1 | TGTGCCAGCAGCCAAGGCGGCTTCCAGGGGGGAGACTATGGCTACACCTTC | CASSQGGFQGGDYGYTF
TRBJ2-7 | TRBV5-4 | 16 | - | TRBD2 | TGTGCCAGCAGCAAGGGGCTAGCGGGCGCCTCCTACGAGCAGTACTTC | CASSKGLAGASYEQYF
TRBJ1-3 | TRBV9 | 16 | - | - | TGTGCCAGCAGCTCACCGACGAAGGAGGGAGGAAACACCATATATTTT | CASSSPTKEGGNTIYF
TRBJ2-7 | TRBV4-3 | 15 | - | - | TGCGCCAGCAGCCAAGGCGTCCAAAGGACCTACGAGCAGTACTTC | CASSQGVQRTYEQYF
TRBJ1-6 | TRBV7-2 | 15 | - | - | TGTGCCAGCAGCTTAAGCTGGTCCTATAATTCACCCCTCCACTTT | CASSLSWSYNSPLHF
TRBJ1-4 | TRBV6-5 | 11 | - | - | TGTGCCAGCATGAGGGAAGAAAAACTGTTTTTT | CASMREEKLFF
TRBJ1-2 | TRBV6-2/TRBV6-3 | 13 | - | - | TGTGCCAGCAGTCCCGACGGTGACTATGGCTACACCTTC | CASSPDGDYGYTF
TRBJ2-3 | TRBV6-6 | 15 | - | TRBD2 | TGTGCCAGCAAACCGGGACTAGCGGGGGCAGATACGCAGTATTTT | CASKPGLAGADTQYF
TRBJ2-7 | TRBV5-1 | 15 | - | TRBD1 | TGCGCCAGCAGCTTGGCGGGGACAGGGACCTACGAGCAGTACTTC | CASSLAGTGTYEQYF
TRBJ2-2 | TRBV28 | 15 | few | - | TGTGCCAGTCTATCTCGACAGGAGCTCACCGGGGAGCTGTTTTTT | CASLSRQELTGELFF
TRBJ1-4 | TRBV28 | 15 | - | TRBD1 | TGTGCCAGCAGTCTACAGGGGTCAACTAATGAAAAACTGTTTTTT | CASSLQGSTNEKLFF
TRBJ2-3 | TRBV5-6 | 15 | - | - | TGTGCCAGCAGCTTGGGGTGGATAACCACAGATACGCAGTATTTT | CASSLGWITTDTQYF
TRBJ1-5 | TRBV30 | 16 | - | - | TGTGCCTGGAGTGACAGGAGGGTCCCAAGCAATCAGCCCCAGCATTTT | CAWSDRRVPSNQPQHF
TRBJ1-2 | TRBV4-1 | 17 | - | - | TGCGCCAGCAGCCAAATACTTCAGCCTAGGTCTAACTATGGCTACACCTTC | CASSQILQPRSNYGYTF
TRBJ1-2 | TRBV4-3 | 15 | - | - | TGCGCCAGCAGCCAAGATCACGAGGGTTTGGATGGCTACACCTTC | CASSQDHEGLDGYTF
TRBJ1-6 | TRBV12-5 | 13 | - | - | TGTGCTAGTCGACTACCAAATAATTCACCCCTCCACTTT | CASRLPNNSPLHF